The TCR beta chain described here comes from a study of T cell responses to AZD1222 COVID-19 vaccine. Using immunoSEQ multiplex PCR, the repertoire was profiled, and TCRdb retains in-frame clones only, with some absent. The sample lists around 100,000 clones; 80% to 90% were seen once. With regard to this clone: Its antigen is not known.

CDR1 and CDR2 (germline): SGHDT, YYEEEE. This CDR3 spans 16 amino acids. Unmatched junction bases numbered 5, after V lost 3 bases and J lost 2 bases. Study-wide findings and caveats: The sample set comprised mostly white British donors with more females, and clonal diversity was possibly underestimated.

The J gene is TRBJ1-6, the V gene TRBV5-6, with 7 positions matching TRBD1. The TCR originated in an adult in good health. The material was peripheral blood, obtained on day 0 of AZD1222 vaccination. CDR3 region: CASSSGDSPYNSPLHF. The CDR3 DNA reads TGTGCCAGCAGCTCCGGGGACAGTCCCTATAATTCACCCCTCCACTTT.